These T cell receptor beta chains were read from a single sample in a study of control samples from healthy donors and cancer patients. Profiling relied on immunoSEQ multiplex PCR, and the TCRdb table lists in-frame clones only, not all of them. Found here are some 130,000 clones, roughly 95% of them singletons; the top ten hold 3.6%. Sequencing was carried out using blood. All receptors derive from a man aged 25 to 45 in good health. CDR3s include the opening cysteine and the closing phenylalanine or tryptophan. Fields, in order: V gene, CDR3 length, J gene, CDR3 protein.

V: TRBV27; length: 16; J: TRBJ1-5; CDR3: CASSFSAGAGNQPQHF
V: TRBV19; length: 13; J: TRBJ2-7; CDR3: CASSPGTTYEQYF
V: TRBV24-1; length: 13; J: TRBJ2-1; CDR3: CATSDSDSNEQFF
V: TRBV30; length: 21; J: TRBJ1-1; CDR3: CAWSVGPNPQASGHIDTEAFF
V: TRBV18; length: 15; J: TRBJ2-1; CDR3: CASSPRETGNNEQFF
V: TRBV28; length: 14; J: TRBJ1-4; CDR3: CASSPRNRNEKLFF
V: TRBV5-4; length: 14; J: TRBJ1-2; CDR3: CASSLVTGQGGYTF
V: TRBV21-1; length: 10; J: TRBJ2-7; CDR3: CASSAYEQYF
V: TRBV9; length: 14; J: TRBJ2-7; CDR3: CASSGWDGYYEQYF
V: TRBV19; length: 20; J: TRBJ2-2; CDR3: CASRKGAQGSGGRNTGELFF
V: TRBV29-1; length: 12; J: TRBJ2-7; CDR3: CSVVEASYEQYF
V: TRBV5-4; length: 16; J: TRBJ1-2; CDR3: CASSLAGQGNFYGYTF
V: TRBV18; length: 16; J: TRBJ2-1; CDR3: CASSLGLASSYNEQFF
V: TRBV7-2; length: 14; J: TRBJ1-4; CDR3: CASSPGTGHEKLFF
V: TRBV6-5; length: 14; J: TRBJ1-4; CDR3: CASSSGRPYEKLFF
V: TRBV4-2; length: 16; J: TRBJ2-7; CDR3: CASSQDGSGGAYEQYF